This T cell receptor beta chain came from a study of cytomegalovirus exposure and HLA in healthy donors. Study-wide findings and caveats: Sequencing likely produced, as an artifact, a cluster of highly shared sequence variants. V- and J-gene trimming in TCR beta was tied to a missense DCLRE1C variant by an analysis performed later. In an earlier analysis, productive rearrangement rates for most beta V segments clustered near 87% or 30%.

PCR involved 60 Vbeta and 13 Jbeta primers. Authors' processing steps: Some 10 million of the about 80 million unique TCR beta chains counted in a later analysis were shared. Method: immunoSEQ multiplex PCR; TCRdb's copy keeps in-frame clones and lacks some. D and trimming were read from the DNA, whereas the V and J calls and clone size are those reported in that table. The data contain about 200,000 clones, about 85% of them singletons. For this clone: The antigen remains undetermined.

The ends were cut back, 4 bases at V and 1 base at J, with 11 bases in the middle. The CDR3 has 14 residues. Per germline, CDR1 SGDLS and CDR2 YYNGEE. Material: PBMCs. This chain connects TRBV9 to TRBJ2-5, with D possibly being TRBD2 (5 bases). The sequence came from a male donor in good health and CMV-seropositive. The CDR3 coding sequence is TGTGCCAGCAGCCTAGCCCTCCGCCAAGAGACCCAGTACTTC. Its protein is CASSLALRQETQYF.